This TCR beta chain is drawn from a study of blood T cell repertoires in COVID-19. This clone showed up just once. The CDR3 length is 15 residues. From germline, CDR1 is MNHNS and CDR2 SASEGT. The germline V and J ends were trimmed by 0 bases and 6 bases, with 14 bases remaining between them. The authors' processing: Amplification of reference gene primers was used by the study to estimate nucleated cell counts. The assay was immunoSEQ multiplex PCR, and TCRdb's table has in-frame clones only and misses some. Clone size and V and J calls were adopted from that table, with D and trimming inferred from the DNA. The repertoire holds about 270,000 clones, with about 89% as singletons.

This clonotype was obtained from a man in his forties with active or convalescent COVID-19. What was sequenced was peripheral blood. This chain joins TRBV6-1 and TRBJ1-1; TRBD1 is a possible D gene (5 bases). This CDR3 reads CASSEAGAVFAEAFF. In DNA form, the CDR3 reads TGTGCCAGCAGTGAAGCAGGGGCAGTTTTCGCTGAAGCTTTCTTT.